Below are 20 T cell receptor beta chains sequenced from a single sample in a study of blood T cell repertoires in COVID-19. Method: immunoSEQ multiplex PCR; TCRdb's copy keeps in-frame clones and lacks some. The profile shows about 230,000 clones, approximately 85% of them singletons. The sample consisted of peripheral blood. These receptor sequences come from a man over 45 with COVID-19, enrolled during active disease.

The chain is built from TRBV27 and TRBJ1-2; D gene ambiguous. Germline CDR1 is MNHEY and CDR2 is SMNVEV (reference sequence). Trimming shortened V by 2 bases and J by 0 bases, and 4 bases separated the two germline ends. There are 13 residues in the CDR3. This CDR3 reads CASSLNTNYGYTF. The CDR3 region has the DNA TGTGCCAGCAGTTTAAATACTAACTATGGCTACACCTTC.

In nucleotides, the CDR3 is TGCGCCAGCAGCCAGACGCCGGGACTACCCGACGGGCAGTACTTC. This gives the protein CASSQTPGLPDGQYF. The chain carries TRBV4-3 and TRBJ2-7; 7 nucleotides agree with TRBD2. The germline gives CDR1 LGHNA, CDR2 YSLEER. Unmatched junction bases numbered 14, after V lost 3 bases and J lost 9 bases. The CDR3 length is 15 residues.

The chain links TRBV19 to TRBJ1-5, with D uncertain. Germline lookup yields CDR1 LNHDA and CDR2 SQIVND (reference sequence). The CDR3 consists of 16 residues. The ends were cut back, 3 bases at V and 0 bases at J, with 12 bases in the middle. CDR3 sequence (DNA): TGTGCCAGTAGTATGGAGGCGGCTCGTAGCAATCAGCCCCAGCATTTT. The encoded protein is CASSMEAARSNQPQHF.

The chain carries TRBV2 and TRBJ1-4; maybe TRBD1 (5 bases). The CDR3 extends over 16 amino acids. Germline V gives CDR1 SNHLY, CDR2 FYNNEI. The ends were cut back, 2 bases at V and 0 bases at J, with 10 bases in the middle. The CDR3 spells CASSESRVATNEKLFF. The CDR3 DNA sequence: TGTGCCAGCAGTGAAAGCAGGGTAGCAACTAATGAAAAACTGTTTTTT.

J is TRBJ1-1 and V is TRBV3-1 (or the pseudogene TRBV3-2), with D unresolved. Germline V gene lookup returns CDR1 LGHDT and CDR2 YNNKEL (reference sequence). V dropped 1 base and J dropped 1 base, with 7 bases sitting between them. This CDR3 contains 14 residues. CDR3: CASSQGRGNTEAFF. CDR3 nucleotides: TGTGCCAGCAGCCAAGGACGGGGGAACACTGAAGCTTTCTTT.

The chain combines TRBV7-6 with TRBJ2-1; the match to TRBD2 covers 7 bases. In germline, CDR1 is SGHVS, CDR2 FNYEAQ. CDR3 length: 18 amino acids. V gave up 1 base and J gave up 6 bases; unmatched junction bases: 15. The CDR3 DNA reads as TGTGCCAGCAGCTTAGGGGCCCCTCTCGCGTGGGGGGGCAATGAGCAGTTCTTC. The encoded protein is CASSLGAPLAWGGNEQFF.

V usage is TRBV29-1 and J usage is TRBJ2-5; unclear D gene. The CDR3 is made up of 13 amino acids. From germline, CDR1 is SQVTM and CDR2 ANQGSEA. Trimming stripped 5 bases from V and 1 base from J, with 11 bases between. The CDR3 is CSVTQTSQETQYF. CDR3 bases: TGCAGCGTTACGCAGACAAGCCAAGAGACCCAGTACTTC.

Here the CDR3 DNA reads TGTGCCACCAGTGATTTCCCCCTAGAGACCGGGACAGGGATCGTACGACCCGAGGGGCCCCTCCACTTT. It is translated as CATSDFPLETGTGIVRPEGPLHF. The chain joins TRBV24-1 to TRBJ1-6; 9 positions match TRBD1. The CDR3 is 23 residues long. Trimming took 1 base from V and 13 from J; bases not matched to a gene: 31. CDR1 and CDR2 (germline): KGHDR, SFDVKD.

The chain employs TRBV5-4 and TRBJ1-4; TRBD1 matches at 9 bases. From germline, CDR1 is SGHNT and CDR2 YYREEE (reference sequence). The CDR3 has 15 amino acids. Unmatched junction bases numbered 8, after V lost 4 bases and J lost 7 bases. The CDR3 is CASSNGQGMGEKLFF. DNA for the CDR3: TGTGCCAGCAGCAACGGACAGGGGATGGGTGAAAAACTGTTTTTT.

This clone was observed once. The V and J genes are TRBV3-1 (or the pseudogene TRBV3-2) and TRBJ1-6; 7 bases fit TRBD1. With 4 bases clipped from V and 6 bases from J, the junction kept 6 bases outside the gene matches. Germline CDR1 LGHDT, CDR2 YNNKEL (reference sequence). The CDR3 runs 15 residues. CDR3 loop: CASSLGQAINSPLHF. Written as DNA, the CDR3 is TGTGCCAGCAGCCTAGGACAGGCTATTAATTCACCCCTCCACTTT.

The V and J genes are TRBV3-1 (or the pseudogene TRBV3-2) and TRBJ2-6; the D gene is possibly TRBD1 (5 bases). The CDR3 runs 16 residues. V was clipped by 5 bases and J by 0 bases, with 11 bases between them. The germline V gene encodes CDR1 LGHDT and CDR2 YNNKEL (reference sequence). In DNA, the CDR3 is TGTGCCAGCAGCGGACGACAGCGCTCTGGGGCCAACGTCCTGACTTTC. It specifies CASSGRQRSGANVLTF.

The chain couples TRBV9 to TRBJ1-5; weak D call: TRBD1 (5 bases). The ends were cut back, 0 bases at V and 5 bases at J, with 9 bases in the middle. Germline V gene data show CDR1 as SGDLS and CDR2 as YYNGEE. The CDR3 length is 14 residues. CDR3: CASSVGATDQPQHF. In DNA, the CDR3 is TGTGCCAGCAGCGTAGGCGCGACAGATCAGCCCCAGCATTTT.

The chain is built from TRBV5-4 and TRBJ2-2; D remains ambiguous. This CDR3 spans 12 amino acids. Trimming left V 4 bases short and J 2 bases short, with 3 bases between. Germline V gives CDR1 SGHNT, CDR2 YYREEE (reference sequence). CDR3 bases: TGTGCCAGCAGCCTTAACACCGGGGAGCTGTTTTTT. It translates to CASSLNTGELFF. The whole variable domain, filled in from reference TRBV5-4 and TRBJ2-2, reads ETGVTQSPTHLIKTRGQQVTLRCSSQSGHNTVSWYQQALGQGPQFIFQYYREEENGRGNFPPRFSGLQFPNYSSELNVNALELDDSALYLCASSLNTGELFFGEGSRLTVL.

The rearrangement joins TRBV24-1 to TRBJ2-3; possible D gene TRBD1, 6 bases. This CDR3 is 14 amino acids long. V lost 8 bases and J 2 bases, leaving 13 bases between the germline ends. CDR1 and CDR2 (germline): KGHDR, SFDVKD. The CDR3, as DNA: TGTGCCACCAAAAACACAGGGTCCACAGATACGCAGTATTTT. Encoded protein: CATKNTGSTDTQYF.

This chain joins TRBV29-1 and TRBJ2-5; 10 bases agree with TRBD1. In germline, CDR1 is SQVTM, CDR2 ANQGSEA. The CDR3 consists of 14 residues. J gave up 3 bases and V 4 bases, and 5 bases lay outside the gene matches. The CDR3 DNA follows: TGCAGCGTTGCTATAGGGACAGGGGAAGAGACCCAGTACTTC. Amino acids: CSVAIGTGEETQYF. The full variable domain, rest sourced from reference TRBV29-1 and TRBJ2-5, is SAVISQKPSRDICQRGTSLTIQCQVDSQVTMMFWYRQQPGQSLTLIATANQGSEATYESGFVIDKFPISRPNLTFSTLTVSNMSPEDSSIYLCSVAIGTGEETQYFGPGTRLLVL.

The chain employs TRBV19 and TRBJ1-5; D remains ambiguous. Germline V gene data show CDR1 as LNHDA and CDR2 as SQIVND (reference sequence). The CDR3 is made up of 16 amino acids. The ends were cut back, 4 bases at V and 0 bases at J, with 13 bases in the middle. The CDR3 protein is CASSKRPSYSNQPQHF. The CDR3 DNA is TGTGCCAGTAGTAAGCGGCCAAGTTATAGCAATCAGCCCCAGCATTTT. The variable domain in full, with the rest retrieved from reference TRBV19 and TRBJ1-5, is DGGITQSPKYLFRKEGQNVTLSCEQNLNHDAMYWYRQDPGQGLRLIYYSQIVNDFQKGDIAEGYSVSREKKESFPLTVTSAQKNPTAFYLCASSKRPSYSNQPQHFGDGTRLSIL.

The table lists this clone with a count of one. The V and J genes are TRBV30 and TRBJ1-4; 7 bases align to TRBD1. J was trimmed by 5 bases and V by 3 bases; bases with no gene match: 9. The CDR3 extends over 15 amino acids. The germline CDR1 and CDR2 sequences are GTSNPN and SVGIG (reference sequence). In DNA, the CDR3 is TGTGCCTGGAGCGAGGGGACAGTGGGAAATGAAAAACTGTTTTTT. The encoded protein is CAWSEGTVGNEKLFF.

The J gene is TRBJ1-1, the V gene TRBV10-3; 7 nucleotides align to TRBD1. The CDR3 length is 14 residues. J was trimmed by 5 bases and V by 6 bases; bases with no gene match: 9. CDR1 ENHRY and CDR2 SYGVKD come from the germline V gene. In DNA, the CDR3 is TGTGCCATCAGGAGAGGACAGGAGGGAACTGAAGCTTTCTTT. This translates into CAIRRGQEGTEAFF.

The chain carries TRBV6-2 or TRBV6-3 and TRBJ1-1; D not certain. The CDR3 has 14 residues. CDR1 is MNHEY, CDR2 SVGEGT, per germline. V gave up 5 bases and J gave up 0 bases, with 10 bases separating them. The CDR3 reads CASSPHSLNTEAFF. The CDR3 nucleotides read TGTGCCAGCAGTCCGCACAGCCTGAACACTGAAGCTTTCTTT.

The CDR3 reads CASSEQQMGTGELFF. CDR3 sequence (DNA): TGCGCCAGCAGTGAGCAACAGATGGGCACCGGGGAGCTGTTTTTT. This chain uses TRBV10-2 with TRBJ2-2; D unclear. V was clipped by 2 bases and J by 4 bases, with 11 bases between them. Germline-derived CDR1 and CDR2 are WSHSY and SAAADI. This CDR3 contains 15 residues.